The clone carrying this T cell receptor (beta chain) was seen ten or more times. The antigen remains undetermined. The CDR3 sequence is 11 residues long. The ends were cut back, 1 base at V and 5 bases at J, with 3 bases in the middle. Germline lookup yields CDR1 SGHVS and CDR2 FNYEAQ. These data are taken from a study of early T cells in non-severe SARS-CoV-2 infection. Across the study: Chains stayed unpaired after sequencing of bulk RNA from unsorted whole blood.

Unique molecular identifiers were added to individual cDNA molecules. A single record per CDR3 protein comes from TCRdb applying MiXCR to the 5' RACE reads. The data show about 32,000 distinct CDR3 sequences, about 9.9% seen once. Findings of the study overall: VDJdb matches were skewed toward anti-spike CD8 T cell responses.

Sequenced sample: whole blood. This TCR was sampled from an adult who was a healthcare worker with PCR-confirmed SARS-CoV-2 infection or an uninfected control (not recorded which). The chain uses TRBV7-6 and TRBJ2-7; D ambiguous. The chain's CDR3 is CASSLGDEQYF. In nucleotides, the CDR3 is TGTGCCAGCAGCTTAGGGGACGAGCAGTACTTC.